Shown below are 22 T cell receptor beta chains from a single sample sequenced in a study of beta chain features in type 1 diabetes. Study observations and caveats: Type 1 diabetes patients showed a moderate but significant shortening of TCRB CDR3s in all four CD4+ subsets.

Reverse transcribing all isolated RNA meant expressed TCRB transcripts were sequenced. The table came from immunoSEQ multiplex PCR; TCRdb's copy has only in-frame clones and leaves some out. The table lists around 250,000 clones, approximately 15% of them singletons. These receptors have no identified antigens. What was sequenced was naive CD4+ T cells from blood. The receptors originated from a man aged 25 to 40 with type 1 diabetes.

The chain combines TRBV30 with TRBJ1-3, with D maybe TRBD1 (5 bases). Germline CDR1 is GTSNPN and CDR2 is SVGIG (reference sequence). The CDR3 runs to 15 residues. Deletions cut 5 bases from V and 0 bases from J, with 14 bases between. Here the CDR3 DNA reads TGTGCCTGGGCCCGCGGGGGGGGCTCTGGAAACACCATATATTTT. Translation gives CAWARGGGSGNTIYF.

The chain combines TRBV30 with TRBJ2-6, with TRBD2 matching over 7 bases. Per the germline V gene, CDR1 is GTSNPN and CDR2 is SVGIG (reference sequence). V dropped 0 bases and J dropped 2; count of bases not matched to a gene: 7. The CDR3 contains 17 residues. The CDR3 coding sequence is TGTGCCTGGAGTGTACCCTTCCGGGGGGCTGGGGCCAACGTCCTGACTTTC. The encoded protein is CAWSVPFRGAGANVLTF.

V is TRBV2 and J is TRBJ1-1; D possibly corresponds to TRBD1 (5 bases). V gave up 6 bases and J gave up 1 base, with 12 bases separating them. Germline lookup yields CDR1 SNHLY and CDR2 FYNNEI. CDR3 length: 14 residues. The CDR3 protein is CASRAIDRNTEAFF. The CDR3 region has the DNA TGTGCCAGCAGAGCCATAGACAGGAACACTGAAGCTTTCTTT.

The chain employs TRBV7-9 and TRBJ2-1, with D possibly TRBD2 on 5 matching bases. The length of the CDR3 is 13 residues. Per germline, CDR1 SEHNR and CDR2 FQNEAQ (reference sequence). The ends were cut back, 11 bases at V and 0 bases at J, with 11 bases in the middle. This chain's CDR3 is CAGGGLSYNEQFF. DNA of the CDR3: TGTGCCGGAGGAGGCCTCTCCTACAATGAGCAGTTCTTC.

Only a few counts were recorded for this clone. The CDR3 loop is CASSQERSSGAPRETQYF. The CDR3 DNA is TGTGCCAGCAGCCAAGAACGGTCTAGCGGGGCCCCGAGGGAGACCCAGTACTTC. The chain is built from TRBV14 and TRBJ2-5; 9 bases align to TRBD2. CDR3 size: 18 residues. The junction had 13 bases not matched to a gene; V was cut back by 0 bases and J by 5 bases. Germline loops: CDR1 SGHDN, CDR2 FVKESK.

The V and J genes are TRBV9 and TRBJ1-3; 7 nucleotides align to TRBD1. This CDR3 is built from 16 residues. J gave up 0 bases and V 0 bases, and 3 bases lay outside the gene matches. CDR1 SGDLS and CDR2 YYNGEE come from the germline V gene. CDR3 in amino acids: CASSVGQGISGNTIYF. The CDR3 nucleotides read TGTGCCAGCAGCGTAGGACAGGGAATCTCTGGAAACACCATATATTTT.

The gene calls are TRBV9 and TRBJ2-6; a weak D match, TRBD1 (6 bases). V gave up 10 bases and J gave up 0 bases, with 17 bases separating them. CDR1 SGDLS and CDR2 YYNGEE come from the germline V gene. The CDR3 loop spans 16 amino acids. The CDR3 DNA reads TGTGCCGGCTCCCCCGGGACAAACTCTGGGGCCAACGTCCTGACTTTC. Its protein is CAGSPGTNSGANVLTF. The whole variable domain, remainder taken from reference TRBV9 and TRBJ2-6, is DSGVTQTPKHLITATGQRVTLRCSPRSGDLSVYWYQQSLDQGLQFLIQYYNGEERAKGNILERFSAQQFPDLHSELNLSSLELGDSALYFCAGSPGTNSGANVLTFGAGSRLTVL.

This clone occurred a few times. V usage is TRBV4-1 and J usage is TRBJ1-4; 9 bases fit TRBD1. V was clipped by 0 bases and J by 10 bases; unmatched bases: 12. CDR1 is MGHRA, CDR2 YSYEKL, per germline. The CDR3 runs 17 residues. Here the CDR3 reads CASSQEAPQGAGRKLFF. The CDR3 coding sequence is TGCGCCAGCAGCCAAGAAGCCCCACAGGGGGCAGGTCGAAAACTGTTTTTT.

The chain employs TRBV5-6 and TRBJ2-1; 9 bases align to TRBD2. Germline trimming cut 7 bases from V and 9 bases from J; bases unmatched to any gene: 17. Germline loops: CDR1 SGHDT, CDR2 YYEEEE. The CDR3 consists of 16 residues. The chain's CDR3 is CASSFVRVAGESEQFF. CDR3 sequence (DNA): TGTGCCAGCTCATTTGTACGCGTAGCGGGAGAATCTGAGCAGTTCTTC.

This clone occurred a few times. V is TRBV27 and J is TRBJ2-6, with a possible D match to TRBD2 (6 bases). Per germline, CDR1 MNHEY and CDR2 SMNVEV (reference sequence). The length of the CDR3 is 16 residues. V lost 5 bases to trimming and J lost 0 bases, with 11 bases between them. The CDR3 DNA follows: TGTGCCAGCAGTCCACTGGGAGGCTCTGGGGCCAACGTCCTGACTTTC. It specifies CASSPLGGSGANVLTF.

This clone occurred a few times. The V and J genes are TRBV5-4 and TRBJ2-4; D is possibly TRBD2 (7 bases). Trimming cost V 4 bases and J 5 bases, with 16 bases left between them. The CDR3 spans 15 residues. Germline-derived CDR1 and CDR2 are SGHNT and YYREEE (reference sequence). CDR3 amino acids: CASSPAGGRENIQYF. In nucleotides, the CDR3 is TGTGCCAGCAGCCCCGCCGGGGGGCGGGAAAACATTCAGTACTTC.

This sequence joins TRBV5-1 and TRBJ1-2; maybe TRBD1 (6 bases). Germline V gene data show CDR1 as SGHRS and CDR2 as YFSETQ. The CDR3 is 14 residues long. V gave up 1 base and J gave up 3 bases, with 10 bases separating them. CDR3 residues: CASSLTGSDYGYTF. CDR3 DNA: TGCGCCAGCAGCTTGACAGGGTCGGACTATGGCTACACCTTC.

In its sample, this clone was seen a few times. The chain links TRBV6-5 to TRBJ1-2; no firm D call. Germline V gives CDR1 MNHEY, CDR2 SVGAGI. V lost 6 bases and J 3 bases, leaving 14 bases between the germline ends. CDR3 length: 14 amino acids. The CDR3: CASRGRVRDYGYTF. As DNA, the CDR3 is TGTGCCAGCAGAGGAAGGGTGAGGGACTATGGCTACACCTTC.

This clone was detected only a few times. This rearrangement joins TRBV18 to TRBJ2-5; the D is unclear. V lost 3 bases and J 3 bases, leaving 14 bases between the germline ends. This CDR3 has 15 residues. Germline CDR1 and CDR2: KGHSH and LQKENI. The CDR3 region is CASSPLPKSEETQYF. CDR3 in DNA: TGTGCCAGCTCACCCCTCCCCAAATCAGAAGAGACCCAGTACTTC.

This chain uses TRBV10-2 with TRBJ2-7; TRBD1 matches 9 bases. V shed 5 bases, J shed 6 bases, and the junction held 5 bases outside the gene matches. Germline CDR1 and CDR2: WSHSY and SAAADI. This CDR3 contains 13 residues. The CDR3 is CASSTGQGVEQYF. In DNA form, the CDR3 reads TGCGCCAGCAGTACGGGACAGGGCGTCGAGCAGTACTTC.

This clone was detected a few times. The chain recombines TRBV28 with TRBJ2-1; TRBD1 might be the D (5 bases). The germline V and J ends were trimmed by 6 bases and 6 bases, with 15 bases remaining between them. The CDR3 runs 14 residues. In germline, CDR1 is MDHEN, CDR2 SYDVKM. DNA of the CDR3: TGTGCCAGCAGCGTTCGTCAGGGCGGCAATGAGCAGTTCTTC. It yields the protein CASSVRQGGNEQFF.

The V and J genes are TRBV25-1 and TRBJ1-3; no clear D gene. The germline V and J ends were trimmed by 5 bases and 2 bases, with 13 bases remaining between them. This CDR3 has 15 residues. Germline V gives CDR1 MGHDK, CDR2 SYGVNS. CDR3 nucleotide sequence: TGTGCCAGCAGTTCCCCGCGCGGAACTGGAAACACCATATATTTT. Protein sequence: CASSSPRGTGNTIYF. Drawing the rest from reference TRBV25-1 and TRBJ1-3, the complete variable domain is EADIYQTPRYLVIGTGKKITLECSQTMGHDKMYWYQQDPGMELHLIHYSYGVNSTEKGDLSSESTVSRIRTEHFPLTLESARPSHTSQYLCASSSPRGTGNTIYFGEGSWLTVV.

This clone was detected ten times or more. This sequence joins TRBV30 and TRBJ1-1; possible D gene TRBD1, 5 bases. CDR1 and CDR2 from the germline V gene are GTSNPN and SVGIG (reference sequence). V dropped 2 bases and J dropped 11 bases, with 15 bases sitting between them. CDR3 size: 12 residues. The CDR3 DNA sequence: TGTGCCTGGAGTCTCCCGGGGGGTGCCGCTTTCTTT. Its translation is CAWSLPGGAAFF.

There are a few counts of this clone. The chain employs TRBV5-1 and TRBJ1-2, with D unclear. Trimming took off 0 bases at V and 2 bases at J, with 5 bases between the two ends. The germline CDR1 and CDR2 sequences are SGHRS and YFSETQ. The CDR3 sequence is 13 residues long. CDR3 nucleotide sequence: TGCGCCAGCAGCTTGGAATCAAACTATGGCTACACCTTC. Amino acids: CASSLESNYGYTF.

The table lists this clone with a few counts. This chain uses TRBV11-2 with TRBJ2-5, with D perhaps matching TRBD1 (6 bases). Germline V lookup: CDR1 SGHAT, CDR2 FQNNGV. The V and J ends lost 0 bases and 3 bases respectively, with 8 bases between them. The CDR3 is 14 amino acids. Written as DNA, the CDR3 is TGTGCCAGCAGCTTAGATCCAGGGGAAGAGACCCAGTACTTC. Translated: CASSLDPGEETQYF.

The chain couples TRBV2 to TRBJ2-2, with D perhaps TRBD1 (6 bases). The CDR3 contains 15 residues. The V end lost 6 bases, the J end lost 3 bases, and 14 bases lay between the germline ends. The V gene's germline CDR1 is SNHLY and CDR2 FYNNEI. CDR3 DNA: TGTGCCAGCAGGGGTGACAGGAAGGACACCGGGGAGCTGTTTTTT. Translating it yields CASRGDRKDTGELFF.

This clone was seen only a few times. V gene TRBV7-9 combines with J gene TRBJ2-5; possibly TRBD1 for D (6 bases). CDR1 is SEHNR, CDR2 FQNEAQ, per germline (reference sequence). Trimming pared 3 bases from V and 9 bases from J, leaving 11 bases between. The CDR3 is made up of 12 amino acids. The CDR3 DNA is TGTGCCAGCAGCTTTAGCGCAGGGGCCCAGTACTTC. Translated, it gives CASSFSAGAQYF. Variable domain in full (rest from reference TRBV7-9 and TRBJ2-5): DTGVSQNPRHKITKRGQNVTFRCDPISEHNRLYWYRQTLGQGPEFLTYFQNEAQLEKSRLLSDRFSAERPKGSFSTLEIQRTEQGDSAMYLCASSFSAGAQYFGPGTRLLVL.